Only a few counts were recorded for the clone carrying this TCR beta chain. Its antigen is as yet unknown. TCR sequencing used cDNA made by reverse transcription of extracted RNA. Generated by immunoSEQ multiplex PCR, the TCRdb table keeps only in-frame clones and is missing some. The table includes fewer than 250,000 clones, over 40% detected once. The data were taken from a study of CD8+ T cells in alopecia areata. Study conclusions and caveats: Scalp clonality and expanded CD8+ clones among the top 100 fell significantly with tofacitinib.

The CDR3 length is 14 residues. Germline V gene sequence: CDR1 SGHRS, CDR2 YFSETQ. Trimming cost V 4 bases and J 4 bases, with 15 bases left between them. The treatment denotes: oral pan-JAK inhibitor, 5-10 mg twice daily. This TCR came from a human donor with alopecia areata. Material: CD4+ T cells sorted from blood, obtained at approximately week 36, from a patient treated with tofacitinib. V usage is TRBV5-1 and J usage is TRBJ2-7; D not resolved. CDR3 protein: CASSTTGPGYEQYF. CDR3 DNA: TGCGCCAGCAGCACCACCGGGCCTGGATACGAGCAGTACTTC.